This T cell receptor (beta chain) appears in the sequencing data of a study of T cells in localized non-small cell lung cancer. Study conclusions and caveats: Adjacent uninvolved lung had the highest clonality, suggesting focused antigen responses. Since sequencing was restricted to only one region of the tumor, intratumor heterogeneity remains a possibility. Paired adjacent lung recovered a median around 62 of the top 100 tumor clones.

The CDR3 contains 15 residues. Germline lookup yields CDR1 SGHRS and CDR2 YFSETQ. V was trimmed by 5 bases and J by 2 bases, leaving 11 bases between them. The protocol was immunoSEQ multiplex PCR, while the TCRdb copy is restricted to in-frame clones and leaves out a portion. The repertoire holds 15,000 or so clones, with roughly 90% as singletons. There are a few counts of this clone. Its specificity is unknown. The specimen comprised peripheral blood, sampled before any cancer treatment. This receptor was identified in a female donor at least 60 years old with stage III squamous cell lung carcinoma. The chain is built from TRBV5-1 and TRBJ1-6; weak D call: TRBD1 (5 bases). CDR3 in amino acids: CASSPTGPYNSPLHF. CDR3 sequence (DNA): TGCGCCAGCAGTCCAACAGGTCCCTATAATTCACCCCTCCACTTT.